These T cell receptor beta chains were read from a single sample in a study of cytomegalovirus exposure and HLA in healthy donors. Sequencing was performed with immunoSEQ multiplex PCR; in TCRdb, only in-frame clones are kept and a portion is missing. Among about 86,000 clones listed, around 74% were seen once. Material: PBMCs. Receptors were obtained from a woman aged 45-65 years in good health and CMV-seropositive. The CDR3 runs from the conserved cysteine through the conserved F or W. D genes are given only for firm matches. Size tells how often a clone was seen (once, few, many) or the class of an expanded clone, and some rows leave it out.

V gene,clone size,J gene,D gene,CDR3 protein,CDR3 DNA
TRBV10-1,NA,TRBJ2-1,TRBD1,CASSEAGTGGLNEQFF,TGCGCCAGCAGTGAGGCCGGGACAGGGGGTCTCAATGAGCAGTTCTTC
TRBV7-3,once,TRBJ2-5,NA,CASSLGQETQYF,TGTGCCAGCAGCTTAGGTCAGGAGACCCAGTACTTC
TRBV5-8,NA,TRBJ1-1,NA,CASSYRTAAAEAFF,TGTGCCAGCAGCTACCGGACAGCCGCAGCTGAAGCTTTCTTT
TRBV19,NA,TRBJ2-3,TRBD1,CASSIQGAADTQYF,TGTGCCAGTAGTATTCAGGGGGCGGCAGATACGCAGTATTTT
TRBV30,NA,TRBJ1-4,TRBD1,CAWSVQRGLKLFF,TGTGCCTGGAGTGTACAAAGGGGGCTCAAACTGTTTTTT
TRBV30,few,TRBJ2-5,TRBD2,CAWSPGGQYQETQYF,TGTGCCTGGAGCCCGGGGGGGCAGTACCAAGAGACCCAGTACTTC
TRBV29-1,once,TRBJ2-3,NA,CSVEGGWTLTTDTQYF,TGCAGCGTTGAGGGGGGATGGACACTCACCACAGATACGCAGTATTTT
TRBV28,NA,TRBJ2-3,TRBD2,CASSLTSGTPSTDTQYF,TGTGCCAGCAGTTTAACTAGCGGGACCCCCAGCACAGATACGCAGTATTTT
TRBV11-2,NA,TRBJ2-2,NA,CASSLLTGNTGELFF,TGTGCCAGCAGCTTGCTGACAGGGAACACCGGGGAGCTGTTTTTT
TRBV27,NA,TRBJ2-1,NA,CASRGELFSYNEQFF,TGTGCCAGCAGGGGTGAACTATTCTCCTACAATGAGCAGTTCTTC
TRBV18,NA,TRBJ1-1,NA,CASSPASEVYTEAFF,TGTGCCAGCTCACCGGCCTCGGAGGTGTACACTGAAGCTTTCTTT
TRBV11-2,NA,TRBJ2-1,NA,CASSLLKDSRYNEQFF,TGTGCCAGCAGCCTCCTCAAGGACTCCCGCTACAATGAGCAGTTCTTC
TRBV2,few,TRBJ2-4,TRBD2,CASIFGLEHKNIQYF,TGTGCCAGCATCTTCGGACTAGAGCATAAAAACATTCAGTACTTC